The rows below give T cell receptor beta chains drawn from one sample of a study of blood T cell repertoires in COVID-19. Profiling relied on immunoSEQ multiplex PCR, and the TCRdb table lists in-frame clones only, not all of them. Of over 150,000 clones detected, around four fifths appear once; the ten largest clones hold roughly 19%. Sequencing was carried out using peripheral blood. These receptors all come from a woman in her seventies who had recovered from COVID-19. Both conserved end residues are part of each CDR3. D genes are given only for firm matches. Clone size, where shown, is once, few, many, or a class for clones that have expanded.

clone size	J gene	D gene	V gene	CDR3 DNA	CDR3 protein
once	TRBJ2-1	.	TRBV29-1	TGCAGCGTTGAGGCGGGGCTGGATGAGCAGTTCTTC	CSVEAGLDEQFF
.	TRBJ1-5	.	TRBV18	TGTGCCAGCTCACCACGTGGCGGCCCCTATAGCAATCAGCCCCAGCATTTT	CASSPRGGPYSNQPQHF
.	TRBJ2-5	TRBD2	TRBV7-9	TGTGCCAGCAGCCGTCTAGCGGGGGAGACCCAGTACTTC	CASSRLAGETQYF
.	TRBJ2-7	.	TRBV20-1	TGCAGCGCCGGTAACTACGAGCAGTACTTC	CSAGNYEQYF
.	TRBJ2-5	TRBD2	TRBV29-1	TGCAGCGTTGGGGGGGGTCCCCCAGGGACCCAGTACTTC	CSVGGGPPGTQYF
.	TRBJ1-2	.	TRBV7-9	TGTGCCAGCAGCCTGCGGGGTTTGGACTATGGCTACACCTTC	CASSLRGLDYGYTF
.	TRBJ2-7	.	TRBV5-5	TGTGCCAGCAGCTTGGCCCTAGTAGTTGGCTCTGGCGAGCAGTACTTC	CASSLALVVGSGEQYF
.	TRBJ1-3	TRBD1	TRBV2	TGTGCCAGCAACCAGGACAGGGGGGGAAACACCATATATTTT	CASNQDRGGNTIYF
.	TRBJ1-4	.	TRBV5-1	TGCGCCAGCAGCTTGGCAGGGGCGGGTGGTGAAAAACTGTTTTTT	CASSLAGAGGEKLFF
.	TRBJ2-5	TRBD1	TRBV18	TGTGCCAGCTCACCGGGACAGGGAGCGGAGACCCAGTACTTC	CASSPGQGAETQYF
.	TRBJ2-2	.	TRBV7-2	TGTGCCAGCAGCCCCCGTTTCGCGAACACCGGGGAGCTGTTTTTT	CASSPRFANTGELFF
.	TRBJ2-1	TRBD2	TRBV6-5	TGTGCCAGCAGTACCACACTAGCGTCGGGTGAGCAGTTCTTC	CASSTTLASGEQFF
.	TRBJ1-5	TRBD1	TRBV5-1	TGCGCCAGCAGCCCCGGACAGGACCTATGGCCCCAGCATTTT	CASSPGQDLWPQHF
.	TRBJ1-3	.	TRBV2	TGTGCCAGCAGTGTAGAGGGAGCTGGGGACACCATATATTTT	CASSVEGAGDTIYF
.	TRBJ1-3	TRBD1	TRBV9	TGTGCCAGCAGCAGGGACAGGGGGTCGGGAAACACCATATATTTT	CASSRDRGSGNTIYF
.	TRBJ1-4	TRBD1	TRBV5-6	TGTGCCAGCAGCCCCACCGGGACAGGGGGCGAAAAACTGTTTTTT	CASSPTGTGGEKLFF
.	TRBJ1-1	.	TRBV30	TGTGCCTGGTCGAGGTTGGGGAACACTGAAGCTTTCTTT	CAWSRLGNTEAFF
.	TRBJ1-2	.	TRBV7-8	TGTGCCAGCAGCTTTTCTTGGGCAGATGGCTACACCTTC	CASSFSWADGYTF
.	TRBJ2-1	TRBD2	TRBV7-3	TGTGCCAGCAGCTTAGCAGCGGGAGGGCCAAGTGAGCAGTTCTTC	CASSLAAGGPSEQFF
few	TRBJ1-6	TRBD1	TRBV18	TGTGCCAGCTCAGGACAGGGGGATTCACCCCTCCACTTT	CASSGQGDSPLHF